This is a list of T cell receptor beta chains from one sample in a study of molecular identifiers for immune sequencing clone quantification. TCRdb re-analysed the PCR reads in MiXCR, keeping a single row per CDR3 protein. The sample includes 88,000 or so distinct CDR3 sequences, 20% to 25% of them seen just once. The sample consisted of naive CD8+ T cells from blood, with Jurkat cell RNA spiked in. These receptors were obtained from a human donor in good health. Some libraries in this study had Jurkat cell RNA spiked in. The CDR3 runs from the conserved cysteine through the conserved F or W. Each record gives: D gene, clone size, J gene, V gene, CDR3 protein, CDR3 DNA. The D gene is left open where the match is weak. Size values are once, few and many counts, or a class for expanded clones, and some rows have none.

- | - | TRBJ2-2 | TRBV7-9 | CASSSLDSANTGELFF | TGTGCCAGCAGCTCCTTAGACAGTGCGAACACCGGGGAGCTGTTTTTT
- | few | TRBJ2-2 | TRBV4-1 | CASSQGPGFITGELFF | TGCGCCAGCAGCCAGGGGCCCGGGTTTATAACCGGGGAGCTGTTTTTT
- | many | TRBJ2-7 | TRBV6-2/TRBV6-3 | CASSRGTGREYF | TGTGCCAGCAGCCGAGGGACGGGGCGGGAGTACTTC
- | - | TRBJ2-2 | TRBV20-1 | CSARDGNRSNTGELFF | TGCAGTGCTAGAGATGGTAACAGGTCCAACACCGGGGAGCTGTTTTTT
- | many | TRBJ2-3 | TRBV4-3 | CASSQDRWGTDTQYF | TGCGCCAGCAGCCAAGATAGATGGGGCACAGATACGCAGTATTTT
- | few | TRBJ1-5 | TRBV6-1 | CASRSRDDGNQPQHF | TGTGCCAGCAGAAGCAGGGACGACGGCAATCAGCCCCAGCATTTT
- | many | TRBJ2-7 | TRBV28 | CASALGAEQYF | TGTGCCAGCGCTCTGGGGGCCGAGCAGTACTTC
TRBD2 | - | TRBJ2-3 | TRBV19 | CVSSGGLAGTDTQYF | TGTGTCAGTAGTGGGGGACTAGCGGGCACAGATACCCAGTATTTT
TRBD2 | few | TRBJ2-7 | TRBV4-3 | CASSEGTSGIYEQYF | TGCGCCAGCAGCGAAGGGACTAGCGGGATCTACGAGCAGTACTTC
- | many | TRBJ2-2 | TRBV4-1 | CASSQDNQELFF | TGCGCCAGCAGCCAAGATAACCAGGAGCTGTTTTTT
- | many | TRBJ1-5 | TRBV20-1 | CSARDYGGTGQPQHF | TGCAGTGCTAGAGATTACGGGGGCACCGGTCAGCCCCAGCATTTT
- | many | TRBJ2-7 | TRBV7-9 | CASSFVQKYEQYF | TGTGCCAGCAGCTTTGTGCAGAAGTACGAGCAGTACTTC
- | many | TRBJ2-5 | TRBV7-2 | CASSLAAQETQYF | TGTGCCAGCAGCTTGGCAGCCCAAGAGACCCAGTACTTC
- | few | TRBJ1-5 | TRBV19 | CASSTNSNQPQHF | TGTGCCAGTAGTACGAATAGCAATCAGCCCCAGCATTTT
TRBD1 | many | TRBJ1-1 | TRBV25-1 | CASSEWVLGDRGRPGTEAFF | TGTGCCAGCAGTGAATGGGTCCTAGGGGACAGGGGTCGACCCGGCACTGAAGCTTTCTTT
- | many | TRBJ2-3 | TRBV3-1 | CASSQGRVTDTQYF | TGTGCCAGCAGCCAGGGCAGGGTCACAGATACGCAGTATTTT
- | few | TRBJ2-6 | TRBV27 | CASSDSGPAGANVLTF | TGTGCCAGCAGTGATTCGGGCCCGGCCGGGGCCAACGTCCTGACTTTC
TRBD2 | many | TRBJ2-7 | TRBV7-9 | CASSSGTSGTYGEQYF | TGTGCCAGCAGCTCGGGGACTAGCGGGACCTATGGGGAGCAGTACTTC
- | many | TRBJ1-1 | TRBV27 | CASSHGPNTEAFF | TGTGCCAGCAGTCACGGGCCGAACACTGAAGCTTTCTTT
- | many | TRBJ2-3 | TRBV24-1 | CATSDFPPPGQGSTDTQYF | TGTGCCACCAGTGATTTTCCCCCCCCGGGACAAGGGTCCACAGATACGCAGTATTTT
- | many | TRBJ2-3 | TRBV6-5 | CASSHSPNPTDTQYF | TGTGCCAGCAGCCACTCTCCGAATCCCACAGATACGCAGTATTTT
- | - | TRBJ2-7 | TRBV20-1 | CSARWPASYEQYF | TGCAGTGCTAGGTGGCCAGCATCCTACGAGCAGTACTTC
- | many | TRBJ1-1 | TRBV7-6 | CASSFGEVGTEAFF | TGTGCCAGCAGCTTTGGGGAAGTGGGCACTGAAGCTTTCTTT
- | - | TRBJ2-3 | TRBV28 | CASSFGPDTQYF | TGTGCCAGCAGTTTCGGCCCAGATACGCAGTATTTT
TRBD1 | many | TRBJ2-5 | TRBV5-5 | CASSLTFGQGFFQETQYF | TGTGCCAGCAGCTTAACCTTTGGACAGGGGTTCTTTCAAGAGACCCAGTACTTC
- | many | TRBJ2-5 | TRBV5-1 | CASSLEDGRVRETQYF | TGCGCCAGCAGCTTGGAGGACGGTAGGGTGCGGGAGACCCAGTACTTC
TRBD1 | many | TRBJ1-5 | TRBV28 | CASSFAPVRTGGEQPQHF | TGTGCCAGCAGTTTTGCCCCTGTCCGGACAGGGGGCGAACAGCCCCAGCATTTT
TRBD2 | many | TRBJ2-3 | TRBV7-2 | CASSLVGLAGGGDTQYF | TGTGCCAGCAGCTTAGTGGGACTAGCGGGAGGAGGGGATACGCAGTATTTT
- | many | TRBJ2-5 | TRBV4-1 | CASSQDRVGETQYF | TGCGCCAGCAGCCAAGATCGCGTTGGAGAGACCCAGTACTTC
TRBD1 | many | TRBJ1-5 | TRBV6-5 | CASSLLGDRGSQPQHF | TGTGCCAGCAGCTTACTAGGGGACAGGGGCTCTCAGCCCCAGCATTTT
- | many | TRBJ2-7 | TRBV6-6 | CASSYEDSYEQYF | TGTGCCAGCAGTTACGAGGACTCCTACGAGCAGTACTTC
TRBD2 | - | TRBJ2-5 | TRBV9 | CASSALGGGQETQYF | TGTGCCAGCAGCGCTCTGGGGGGGGGACAAGAGACCCAGTACTTC
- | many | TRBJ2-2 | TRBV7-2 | CASSLKEGGPNTGELFF | TGTGCCAGCAGCTTAAAGGAAGGCGGACCGAACACCGGGGAGCTGTTTTTT
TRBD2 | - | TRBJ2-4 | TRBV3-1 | CASSQEGLAGSKNIQYF | TGTGCCAGCAGCCAAGAGGGACTAGCGGGGAGCAAAAACATTCAGTACTTC
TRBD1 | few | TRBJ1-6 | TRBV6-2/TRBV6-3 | CASSRDRDYNSPLHF | TGTGCCAGCAGCCGAGACAGGGACTATAATTCACCCCTCCACTTT
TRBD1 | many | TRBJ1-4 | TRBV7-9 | CASYGTANEKLFF | TGTGCCAGCTACGGGACAGCTAATGAAAAACTGTTTTTT
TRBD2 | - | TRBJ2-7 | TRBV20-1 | CSARDLPVASGSYEQYF | TGCAGTGCTAGAGACCTACCTGTTGCTAGCGGTTCCTACGAGCAGTACTTC
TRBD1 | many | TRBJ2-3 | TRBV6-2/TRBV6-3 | CASNQPGTGRIATQYF | TGTGCCAGCAATCAACCCGGGACAGGGCGAATAGCTACGCAGTATTTT
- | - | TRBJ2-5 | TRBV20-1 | CSATNWGGQDLQETQYF | TGCAGTGCTACAAACTGGGGGGGACAGGACCTCCAAGAGACCCAGTACTTC
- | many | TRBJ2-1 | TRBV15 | CATSIWGASYSHNEQFF | TGTGCCACCAGCATATGGGGTGCTAGCTATTCCCACAATGAGCAGTTCTTC
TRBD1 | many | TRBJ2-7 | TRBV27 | CASSLLAGGLYEQYF | TGTGCCAGCAGTTTACTCGCAGGGGGTTTGTACGAGCAGTACTTC